The clone carrying this TCR beta chain was recorded only once. CDR1 and CDR2 (germline): SGHNT, YYREEE (reference sequence). The CDR3 spans 17 residues. Between the trimmed V and J ends, which lost 1 base and 0 bases, there was a span of 11 bases. The sample originates from a study of technical replicates of blood from a handful of donors. The table came from immunoSEQ multiplex PCR; TCRdb's copy has only in-frame clones and leaves some out. The table lists tens of thousands of clones, less than 98% of them singletons, with about 0.2% in the top ten. This clonotype was sampled from a human donor in good health. This chain links TRBV5-4 with TRBJ2-6; TRBD2 might be the D (5 bases). The sample was T cells isolated from PBMCs. The CDR3 nucleotides read TGTGCCAGCAGCTTGCTGGCGGGTTTCTCTGGGGCCAACGTCCTGACTTTC. Protein sequence: CASSLLAGFSGANVLTF. Looking up the rest from reference TRBV5-4 and TRBJ2-6 gives the full variable domain: ETGVTQSPTHLIKTRGQQVTLRCSSQSGHNTVSWYQQALGQGPQFIFQYYREEENGRGNFPPRFSGLQFPNYSSELNVNALELDDSALYLCASSLLAGFSGANVLTFGAGSRLTVL.